Listed below are T cell receptor beta chains from one sample, sequenced in a study of beta chain features in type 1 diabetes. Profiled with immunoSEQ multiplex PCR; TCRdb holds only in-frame clones, not every one. The sample records a few hundred thousand clones, less than 15% being singletons. Material for sequencing was central memory CD4+ T cells from blood. These receptors all stem from a man aged 25-40 years in good health. CDR3s include the opening cysteine and the closing phenylalanine or tryptophan. The D gene is left open where the match is weak. Size values are once, few and many counts, or a class for expanded clones, and some rows have none.

>.|TRBJ2-5|TRBD2|TRBV7-2
CASSRGTSGRVGTQYF
TGTGCCAGCAGCAGGGGGACTAGCGGGAGGGTTGGGACCCAGTACTTC
>.|TRBJ2-5|.|TRBV15
CATSRDRFQETQYF
TGTGCCACCAGCAGAGACAGGTTCCAAGAGACCCAGTACTTC
>.|TRBJ1-2|.|TRBV5-1
CASSLETDGYTF
TGCGCCAGCAGCTTGGAGACAGATGGCTACACCTTC
>few|TRBJ2-1|.|TRBV7-2
CASSPTGGPYNEQFF
TGTGCCAGCAGCCCTACAGGAGGACCCTACAATGAGCAGTTCTTC
>few|TRBJ1-5|.|TRBV9
CASSSGNQPQHF
TGTGCCAGCAGCTCCGGCAATCAGCCCCAGCATTTT
>few|TRBJ1-2|TRBD1|TRBV6-6
CASSYSSTGGNGYTF
TGTGCCAGCAGTTACTCTTCGACAGGGGGCAATGGCTACACCTTC
>many|TRBJ2-1|TRBD1|TRBV5-6
CASSLTGGAYNEQFF
TGTGCCAGCAGTCTGACAGGGGGCGCCTACAATGAGCAGTTCTTC
>.|TRBJ1-2|.|TRBV5-4
CASSLAGGYGYTF
TGTGCCAGCAGCTTGGCGGGGGGCTATGGCTACACCTTC
>.|TRBJ2-5|TRBD2|TRBV10-2
CASSPWTSGAAETQYF
TGCGCCAGCAGTCCATGGACTAGCGGGGCGGCGGAGACCCAGTACTTC
>.|TRBJ2-1|TRBD1|TRBV2
CASSRGQAYNEQFF
TGTGCCAGCAGTAGGGGACAGGCATACAATGAGCAGTTCTTC
>.|TRBJ2-5|.|TRBV4-2
CASSPKWGQEETQYF
TGTGCCAGCAGCCCCAAATGGGGACAAGAAGAGACCCAGTACTTC
>.|TRBJ2-5|TRBD2|TRBV7-2
CASTASGTQETQYF
TGTGCCAGCACCGCGAGCGGGACGCAAGAGACCCAGTACTTC
>few|TRBJ1-1|.|TRBV11-1
CASSLGQARPVFF
TGTGCCAGCAGCTTAGGTCAGGCGCGACCGGTATTCTTT
>many|TRBJ1-2|.|TRBV14
CASSSPRGTYTF
TGTGCCAGCAGCTCGCCCCGGGGGACCTACACCTTC
>.|TRBJ1-1|TRBD1|TRBV18
CASSPRDRDWNTEAFF
TGTGCCAGCTCACCAAGGGACAGGGACTGGAACACTGAAGCTTTCTTT
>.|TRBJ1-2|.|TRBV6-4
CASLAHVKVLYGYTF
TGTGCCAGCCTCGCCCACGTCAAGGTGCTCTATGGCTACACCTTC
>.|TRBJ2-5|.|TRBV7-2
CASSLSGTWKETQYF
TGTGCCAGCAGCTTAAGTGGGACCTGGAAAGAGACCCAGTACTTC
>few|TRBJ1-1|.|TRBV7-9
CASSLASRGNTEAFF
TGTGCCAGCAGCTTAGCGTCTCGGGGGAACACTGAAGCTTTCTTT
>few|TRBJ1-1|TRBD1|TRBV18
CASSPPRGGGFTEAFF
TGTGCCAGCTCACCGCCCCGAGGGGGCGGCTTCACTGAAGCTTTCTTT
>.|TRBJ2-7|.|TRBV2
CASSPSMTYEQYF
TGTGCCAGCAGCCCGTCGATGACCTACGAGCAGTACTTC
>few|TRBJ2-1|.|TRBV18
CASSPTTAAIYEQFF
TGTGCCAGCTCACCGACGACAGCGGCTATCTATGAGCAGTTCTTC
>many|TRBJ2-1|.|TRBV29-1
CSVGWEAYNEQFF
TGCAGCGTTGGGTGGGAGGCCTACAATGAGCAGTTCTTC
>.|TRBJ1-1|.|TRBV21-1
CANPGQGACGTEAFF
TGTGCCAACCCGGGACAGGGGGCGTGTGGCACTGAAGCTTTCTTT
>many|TRBJ1-2|TRBD1|TRBV18
CASSPPQGGGRYTF
TGTGCCAGCTCACCCCCGCAGGGGGGGGGCCGCTACACCTTC
>few|TRBJ1-1|TRBD1|TRBV29-1
CSVSQKTGARTEAFF
TGCAGCGTCTCACAAAAGACAGGGGCCAGGACTGAAGCTTTCTTT
>.|TRBJ2-7|.|TRBV6-1
CASSELLGGPYEQYF
TGTGCCAGCAGTGAATTACTCGGGGGGCCTTACGAGCAGTACTTC
>few|TRBJ1-2|.|TRBV30
CAWSLGDYGYTF
TGTGCCTGGAGTCTGGGAGACTATGGCTACACCTTC
>few|TRBJ1-4|TRBD1|TRBV29-1
CSAAGQGDGEKLFF
TGCAGCGCCGCGGGACAGGGGGATGGAGAAAAACTGTTTTTT
>many|TRBJ1-2|.|TRBV23-1
CAIFFHGYTF
TGCGCCATATTTTTCCATGGCTACACCTTC
>.|TRBJ1-6|.|TRBV5-4
CASSRELQSRSPLHF
TGTGCCAGCAGCCGAGAACTCCAGTCGCGGTCACCCCTCCACTTT
>.|TRBJ2-5|TRBD1|TRBV5-6
CASSATGVGDQETQYF
TGTGCCAGCAGCGCCACAGGGGTGGGGGATCAAGAGACCCAGTACTTC
>.|TRBJ2-5|.|TRBV25-1
CASSEAGLETQYF
TGTGCCAGCAGTGAAGCGGGTCTCGAGACCCAGTACTTC
>few|TRBJ2-1|TRBD1|TRBV7-7
CASSPGQGSNEQFF
TGTGCCAGCAGCCCAGGACAGGGAAGCAATGAGCAGTTCTTC
>.|TRBJ1-2|.|TRBV19
CASSTGFGNYGYTF
TGTGCCAGTAGTACAGGGTTTGGAAACTATGGCTACACCTTC
>many|TRBJ1-6|.|TRBV5-6
CASSLEGRETSPLHF
TGTGCCAGCAGCTTGGAGGGAAGGGAAACTTCACCCCTCCACTTT
>.|TRBJ1-4|TRBD1|TRBV7-9
CASSLVSGAAGTGKLFF
TGTGCCAGCAGCTTAGTCTCCGGCGCAGCCGGGACAGGAAAACTGTTTTTT
>few|TRBJ2-5|.|TRBV27
CASSSQRGETQYF
TGTGCCAGCAGTTCCCAGAGGGGGGAGACCCAGTACTTC
>.|TRBJ2-1|.|TRBV5-1
CASSPWTSSYNEQFF
TGCGCCAGCAGCCCGTGGACTTCCTCCTACAATGAGCAGTTCTTC
>few|TRBJ1-1|TRBD1|TRBV5-5
CASSPYGTVNTEAFF
TGTGCCAGCAGCCCCTACGGGACAGTGAACACTGAAGCTTTCTTT
>.|TRBJ2-3|.|TRBV5-1
CASNPVQGSTDTQYF
TGCGCCAGCAACCCGGTTCAGGGAAGCACAGATACGCAGTATTTT